Below are 9 T cell receptor beta chains sequenced from a single sample in a study of regulatory T cells in long-lasting Graves disease. Time point in this sample: newly diagnosed GD, antithyroid drugs for less than 3 months. RNA extracted from PBMCs served as the sequencing template. Both iRepertoire HTBI primers and Arm-PCR of CDR3 regions were used to build the TCR beta libraries. TCRdb processed the multiplex PCR reads anew with MiXCR; each CDR3 protein has one entry. There are more than 300,000 distinct CDR3 sequences in the sample; 12% occur only once, and approximately 17% lies in the top ten. The same sample was also used in a study of T cells in Graves' hyperthyroidism and ophthalmopathy.

Sequenced here: peripheral blood mononuclear cells (PBMCs), sampled at new diagnosis, from a patient treated with antithyroid drugs. The receptor source for this set is a woman younger than 30 with Graves disease.

This clonotype was recorded many times. The chain employs TRBV2 and TRBJ2-1; 10 nucleotides align to TRBD2. V lost 4 bases to trimming and J lost 0 bases; unmatched junction nucleotides: 15. The CDR3 has 20 amino acids. Germline CDR1 SNHLY, CDR2 FYNNEI. The CDR3 region has the DNA TGTGCCAGCAGTGGAGATCCTAGCGGGAGAGTCCCGAGCTCCTACAATGAGCAGTTCTTC. Protein: CASSGDPSGRVPSSYNEQFF.

The genes are TRBV28 and TRBJ2-2; tentatively, D is TRBD2 (6 bases). The CDR3 spans 16 residues. CDR1 and CDR2 from the germline V gene are MDHEN and SYDVKM. With 4 bases removed from V and 6 bases from J, the gap between germline ends came to 18 bases. CDR3 in DNA: TGTGCCAGCAGTTCCCCCAAAATTCTAGCGTCCGGGGAGCTGTTTTTT. Translation: CASSSPKILASGELFF.

This clonotype showed up many times. The chain links TRBV4-3 to TRBJ1-4; D call uncertain. The CDR3 consists of 16 residues. Per the germline V gene, CDR1 is LGHNA and CDR2 is YSLEER. Trimming stripped 3 bases from V and 0 bases from J, with 11 bases between. The CDR3 DNA reads as TGCGCCAGCAGCCAGGCTGCCGGTCCAACTAATGAAAAACTGTTTTTT. It yields the protein CASSQAAGPTNEKLFF.

This clonotype was seen a handful of times. V is TRBV9 and J is TRBJ1-2, with no clear D. CDR3 length: 14 residues. The germline V and J ends were trimmed by 1 base and 4 bases, with 11 bases remaining between them. Germline CDR1 SGDLS, CDR2 YYNGEE. CDR3 sequence (DNA): TGTGCCAGCAGCGTAACCAGAGGAGGCTATGGCTACACCTTC. Protein product: CASSVTRGGYGYTF.

This clonotype has more than one count but fewer than ten. This rearrangement joins TRBV6-1 to TRBJ2-2; 7 bases agree with TRBD2. J was trimmed by 5 bases and V by 5 bases; bases with no gene match: 5. This CDR3 contains 14 residues. The germline V gene has CDR1 MNHNS and CDR2 SASEGT. CDR3 nucleotide sequence: TGTGCCAGCAGTCCTCGGGGGGTTACCGGGGAGCTGTTTTTT. It is translated as CASSPRGVTGELFF.

This clonotype was detected ten times or more. The J gene is TRBJ2-1, the V gene TRBV28; perhaps TRBD2 as D (5 bases). The CDR3 spans 21 residues. Germline loops: CDR1 MDHEN, CDR2 SYDVKM. Deletions cut 4 bases from V and 0 bases from J, with 28 bases between. The CDR3, as DNA: TGTGCCAGCAGTTCATACCCCAAACGGAAGAGCGGCCCGAGCTCCTACAATGAGCAGTTCTTC. It encodes CASSSYPKRKSGPSSYNEQFF.

This clonotype was recorded a few times. The rearrangement joins TRBV10-3 to TRBJ1-1; D ambiguous. This CDR3 contains 13 residues. From germline, CDR1 is ENHRY and CDR2 SYGVKD. Trimming removed 7 bases from V and 2 bases from J, with 11 bases in between. The CDR3 loop reads CAINKEANTEAFF. The CDR3 region has the DNA TGTGCCATCAATAAGGAAGCAAACACTGAAGCTTTCTTT.

This clonotype was counted ten times or more. The rearrangement links TRBV20-1 to TRBJ2-5, with 11 bases aligning to TRBD2. The CDR3 runs to 15 residues. Germline V gene data show CDR1 as DFQATT and CDR2 as SNEGSKA (reference sequence). V shed 6 bases and J 6 bases; nucleotides not matched to a gene: 12. The CDR3: CSAFNSGGAKKTQYF. The CDR3 region has the DNA TGCAGTGCCTTTAATAGCGGGGGGGCCAAGAAGACCCAGTACTTC.

This clonotype occurred many times. The genes are TRBV2 and TRBJ2-4; the D is unclear. The germline V and J ends were trimmed by 5 bases and 0 bases, with 17 bases remaining between them. Germline V gives CDR1 SNHLY, CDR2 FYNNEI. CDR3 length: 17 amino acids. CDR3: CASSQFRPALAKNIQYF. The CDR3 nucleotides read TGTGCCAGCAGTCAATTTAGGCCCGCTCTAGCCAAAAACATTCAGTACTTC.